This TCR beta chain was obtained from a study of blood T cell repertoires in COVID-19 (dated by TCRdb to the early 2020s). A note on the overall study: The collaborator samples originated in the United States, Italy and Spain and spanned the acute and convalescent phases of COVID-19. The samples were drawn from the first 160 participants of the ongoing ImmuneRACE study and from over 950 subjects provided by 6 global collaborators. Where available, HLA class I and class II types were obtained from metadata supplied by the sample provider rather than from assay-based typing. The repertoires were released in a freely available public database intended as a resource for research on the immune response to SARS-CoV-2. The prospective study material was composed of cDNA or gDNA derived from T cells, B-cell-depleted T cells, or PBMCs. The dataset comprised deeply sampled blood TCRbeta repertoires from subjects exposed to, actively infected with, or recovered from COVID-19. Nearly every sample came with metadata listing a de-identified subject ID, COVID-19 status, age in years and sex. Here is what the overall study found, with its caveats: The quantity of clinical and demographic metadata differed by source and by participant and was supplied without curation.

Note on this clone: Its antigen specificity is not known. Qualities for individual bases were not recorded, and no much larger clone is one base off.

Participants in the prospective study were enrolled through a virtual design, were aged 18 to 89 years, and lived in some 24 United States geographic areas. Cohort assignment in the prospective study relied on participant-reported clinical history from a screening survey and a study questionnaire. ImmuneRACE Cohort 3 recovered participants were defined by two consecutive negative NP/OP PCR tests, healthcare professional clearance, or symptom resolution. In the prospective study, mobile phlebotomists collected whole blood, serum and a nasopharyngeal or oropharyngeal swab from each participant. Participants in the prospective study had the option to provide additional blood draws and questionnaires over a 2-month period. Before DNA extraction, prospective study blood samples were shipped either frozen or at room temperature. From a lookup of the germline V gene (reference sequence), CDR1 and CDR2 are SGHKS and YYEKEE. Between the V and J ends, shortened by 0 bases and 2 bases respectively, the junction contains 12 bases. The CDR3 spans 15 residues, from the cysteine through the phenylalanine. CDR3 DNA is the only sequence kept; it has 45 bases, read in frame from the first base.

TCRbeta CDR3 regions were amplified from genomic DNA by means of the immunoSEQ Assay, a bias-controlled multiplex PCR. Per the source publication's procedure: Within the assay, amplification of reference gene primers was used to estimate how many nucleated cells each sample contained. Sequence reads were collapsed and filtered to measure the absolute abundance of every unique TCRbeta CDR3 rearrangement. For each sample, productive Simpson clonality was calculated by taking the square root of Simpson's diversity index across productive rearrangements. Here the immuneACCESS table is served through TCRdb, limited to in-frame sequences with V and J called. Missing clones are a known gap in these copies; in checked studies unresolved V genes cover under half, and the rest lacks a known reason. Clone size and V and J calls were adopted from that table, with D and trimming inferred from the DNA. The sample table shows 200,000 or so clones, and 70% to 90% are seen once. 10% to 13% of the sample belongs to the ten largest clones.

The chain links TRBV5-5 with TRBJ2-7; the D gene is perhaps TRBD2, from 5 matching bases. Sequenced input: PBMCs or T cells enriched from blood (not recorded which). The TCR comes from a man under 40 who had recovered from COVID-19. The DNA is as follows: TGTGCCAGCAGCTTGGCCGGGGAATCCCCCTACGAGCAGTACTTC. The translation is CASSLAGESPYEQYF.